This T cell receptor (beta chain) was identified during a study of shared clonotypes between healthy human individuals. Notes on the study in general: Around 5.3% of naive CD4 clonotypes were shared across several donors.

The CDR3 length is 17 residues. A note on this clone: Its antigen is as yet unknown.

The naive CD8 fraction comprised CD45RO-negative cells positively selected for CCR7 and excluded terminally differentiated effector memory CD45RA+ cells. Donors comprised healthy HIV-negative adults lacking recent acute infections or vaccinations. The data were produced by immunoSEQ multiplex PCR, yet TCRdb's version contains in-frame clones alone and is incomplete. The data hold hundreds of thousands of clones, with roughly nine tenths observed a single time. The V gene is TRBV21-1, the J gene TRBJ2-2; no check of the table's D call, TRBD2, against the DNA was made. TRBV21-1 is described as a pseudogene. This clonotype originated in a man aged 25 to 40 in good health. The sample was naive CD8+ T cells sorted from blood. The CDR3 DNA reads TGTGCCAGCAGCACGGGACTAGCGGGAGGGGGCACCGGGGAGCTGTTTTTT. Its protein product is CASSTGLAGGGTGELFF.